These 4 T cell receptor beta chains came from one sample sequenced in a study of blood T cell repertoires in COVID-19. Generated by immunoSEQ multiplex PCR, the TCRdb table keeps only in-frame clones and is missing some. The sample holds about 200,000 clones; around 80% are singletons and the top ten take around 6%. Sequences were obtained from peripheral blood. These receptors all come from a woman in her sixties or seventies with acute or convalescent COVID-19.

The rearrangement uses TRBV2 and TRBJ2-1; maybe TRBD1 (6 bases). V shed 7 bases and J shed 3 bases, with 16 bases lying between them. The CDR3 extends over 15 amino acids. Germline V gene data show CDR1 as SNHLY and CDR2 as FYNNEI. In DNA, the CDR3 is TGTGCCAGCAAGAACAGGGACCCTTACTACAATGAGCAGTTCTTC. Translating gives CASKNRDPYYNEQFF. Variable domain in full (rest from reference TRBV2 and TRBJ2-1): EPEVTQTPSHQVTQMGQEVILRCVPISNHLYFYWYRQILGQKVEFLVSFYNNEISEKSEIFDDQFSVERPDGSNFTLKIRSTKLEDSAMYFCASKNRDPYYNEQFFGPGTRLTVL.

The V and J genes are TRBV10-3 and TRBJ2-7; 8 nucleotides match TRBD1. Germline V CDR1 and CDR2: ENHRY, SYGVKD. The CDR3 loop spans 14 amino acids. Trimming removed 10 bases from V and 3 bases from J; junction bases left unmatched: 11. The DNA of the CDR3 is TGTGCCAGCAACGACAGGGGAGTAGGCTACGAGCAGTACTTC. It encodes CASNDRGVGYEQYF.

This rearrangement joins TRBV28 to TRBJ2-1; possible D gene TRBD1, 5 bases. The CDR3 spans 16 residues. V was clipped by 3 bases and J by 0 bases, with 12 bases between them. Germline V lookup: CDR1 MDHEN, CDR2 SYDVKM. The CDR3 coding sequence is TGTGCCAGCAGTTTTTCGGACACCCGCTCCTACAATGAGCAGTTCTTC. Its translation: CASSFSDTRSYNEQFF.

This chain uses TRBV27 with TRBJ2-3, with 10 bases that match TRBD2. The CDR3 extends over 16 amino acids. Germline CDR1 reads MNHEY; CDR2 reads SMNVEV (reference sequence). Trimming cost V 4 bases and J 3 bases; bases outside gene matches: 7. Here the CDR3 DNA reads TGTGCCAGCAGTTCATTCCAACTAGCGGGGACAGATACGCAGTATTTT. Translation: CASSSFQLAGTDTQYF.